Each of the 27 T cell receptor beta chains below was sequenced from the same sample in a study of naive and memory T cell subsets. Blood and skin TCR RNA was reverse transcribed with alpha and beta constant primers. TCRdb reprocessed the 5' RACE reads via MiXCR and lists one record per CDR3 protein. The sample yields tens of thousands of distinct CDR3 sequences, 4.2% seen once. RNA was extracted from around 2.7 ml of whole blood of healthy adults. The receptors here all came from a male donor in good health.

This clonotype has at least ten counts. J is TRBJ2-1 and V is TRBV5-4, with D tentatively TRBD1 (5 bases). V was pared by 4 bases and J by 9 bases, with 14 bases between. From germline, CDR1 is SGHNT and CDR2 YYREEE (reference sequence). The CDR3 spans 13 residues. The CDR3 region is CASSRDQGSEQFF. CDR3 DNA: TGTGCCAGCAGCAGAGACCAGGGCAGTGAGCAGTTCTTC.

This clonotype was seen ten or more times. This chain connects TRBV29-1 to TRBJ2-7; 8 bases are shared with TRBD1. Germline lookup yields CDR1 SQVTM and CDR2 ANQGSEA. The CDR3 has 12 residues. With 6 bases clipped from V and 2 bases from J, the junction kept 3 bases outside the gene matches. Here the CDR3 reads CSVRDRPYEQYF. CDR3 DNA: TGCAGCGTGAGGGACAGGCCCTACGAGCAGTACTTC.

This clonotype has ten or more counts. The chain links TRBV9 to TRBJ2-3, with 16 bases aligning to TRBD2. V was pared by 6 bases and J by 4 bases, with 5 bases of the junction left unmatched. The CDR3 contains 16 residues. Germline values: CDR1 SGDLS, CDR2 YYNGEE. DNA for the CDR3: TGTGCCAGCACCCGGGGACTAGCGGGAGGGCCAGATACGCAGTATTTT. Its translation: CASTRGLAGGPDTQYF.

This clonotype was counted ten times or more. The V gene is TRBV29-1, the J gene TRBJ2-1, with D possibly called TRBD1 or TRBD2 (5 bases each). Trimming cost V 6 bases and J 7 bases, with 10 bases left between them. The CDR3 loop spans 11 amino acids. Looked up from germline, CDR1 is SQVTM and CDR2 is ANQGSEA. The CDR3, as DNA: TGCAGCGTAAGATGGGGGAATGAGCAGTTCTTC. Translated: CSVRWGNEQFF.

In its sample, this clonotype was seen once. A clone one base away is much larger, so this may be a read error. CDR3 amino acids: CASSTGSRADTQYF. CDR3 nucleotides: TGTGCCAGCAGTACAGGAAGTCGGGCAGATACGCAGTATTTT. The rearrangement uses TRBV6-4 and TRBJ2-3; D perhaps matches TRBD1 (5 bases). V gave up 5 bases and J gave up 4 bases, with 13 bases separating them. Germline V CDR1 and CDR2: MRHNA, SNTAGT. The CDR3 sequence is 14 residues long.

This clonotype was seen ten or more times. This chain links TRBV6-5 with TRBJ1-5; D is undetermined. The germline V gene has CDR1 MNHEY and CDR2 SVGAGI. Trimming stripped 0 bases from V and 0 bases from J, with 18 bases between. The CDR3 is 19 residues long. The chain's CDR3 is CASSYSNLSKATSNQPQHF. DNA for the CDR3: TGTGCCAGCAGTTACTCGAATTTAAGCAAGGCTACTAGCAATCAGCCCCAGCATTTT.

This clonotype was recorded at least ten times. The chain couples TRBV5-5 to TRBJ1-1; TRBD1 aligns across 10 bases. The CDR3 totals 14 residues. Germline CDR1 reads SGHKS; CDR2 reads YYEKEE (reference sequence). Trimming at V came to 2 bases and at J to 6 bases, leaving 4 bases not matched to a gene. The CDR3 protein is CASSFGQGEAEAFF. CDR3 nucleotides: TGTGCCAGCAGCTTCGGACAGGGGGAAGCTGAAGCTTTCTTT.

The rearrangement links TRBV5-1 to TRBJ2-1, with 8 bases aligning to TRBD1. Trimming cost V 1 base and J 4 bases; bases outside gene matches: 7. Germline V CDR1 and CDR2: SGHRS, YFSETQ. The CDR3 loop spans 16 amino acids. CDR3: CASSLLPGQAYNEQFF. The CDR3 region has the DNA TGCGCCAGCAGCTTGCTCCCGGGACAGGCGTACAATGAGCAGTTCTTC.

This clonotype was found many times. The V and J genes are TRBV2 and TRBJ2-1, with TRBD1 identical over 9 bases. Losses at the gene ends were 6 bases for V and 9 bases for J; bases not matched to a gene: 18. The CDR3 totals 17 residues. The germline V gene has CDR1 SNHLY and CDR2 FYNNEI. As DNA, the CDR3 is TGTGCCAGCAGACGACGGGGGAAACCTACAGGGGGCGTTGAGCAGTTCTTC. Amino acid sequence: CASRRRGKPTGGVEQFF.

Notes on this clonotype: A much more abundant neighbour one base away suggests this may be a read error. This chain links TRBV4-1 with TRBJ2-2, with TRBD2 matching 14 bases. V was clipped by 1 base and J by 7 bases; unmatched bases: 11. Germline V gene sequence: CDR1 MGHRA, CDR2 YSYEKL. The CDR3 runs to 19 residues. This CDR3 reads CASSQGSGLAGAEIGELFF. CDR3 DNA: TGCGCCAGCAGCCAAGGTTCGGGACTAGCGGGAGCAGAGATCGGGGAGCTGTTTTTT.

This clonotype was seen a handful of times. V usage is TRBV18 and J usage is TRBJ1-5, with D unresolved. The CDR3 contains 14 residues. V was cut by 3 bases and J by 4 bases, with 10 bases left in between. The V gene's germline CDR1 is KGHSH and CDR2 LQKENI. CDR3 in amino acids: CASSPGLGNQPQHF. DNA of the CDR3: TGTGCCAGCTCACCGGGATTGGGGAATCAGCCCCAGCATTTT. The whole variable domain, filled in from reference TRBV18 and TRBJ1-5, reads NAGVMQNPRHLVRRRGQEARLRCSPMKGHSHVYWYRQLPEEGLKFMVYLQKENIIDESGMPKERFSAEFPKEGPSILRIQQVVRGDSAAYFCASSPGLGNQPQHFGDGTRLSIL.

This clonotype has ten or more counts. V usage is TRBV7-9 and J usage is TRBJ2-3; the D is unclear. V was pared by 1 base and J by 5 bases, with 7 bases between. The CDR3 is 13 residues long. Germline V gene sequence: CDR1 SEHNR, CDR2 FQNEAQ (reference sequence). CDR3 DNA: TGTGCCAGCAGCTTAGTTTCAGGAGATACGCAGTATTTT. This codes for CASSLVSGDTQYF. Filled out from reference TRBV7-9 and TRBJ2-3, the complete variable domain reads DTGVSQNPRHKITKRGQNVTFRCDPISEHNRLYWYRQTLGQGPEFLTYFQNEAQLEKSRLLSDRFSAERPKGSFSTLEIQRTEQGDSAMYLCASSLVSGDTQYFGPGTRLTVL.

This clonotype was observed many times. The chain employs TRBV6-4 and TRBJ2-1, with TRBD1 identical over 7 bases. The trim removed 0 bases at V and 2 bases at J, leaving 10 bases unmatched. Germline V CDR1 and CDR2: MRHNA, SNTAGT. The CDR3 contains 18 residues. CDR3: CASSDSPLWTGTYNEQFF. CDR3 nucleotides: TGTGCCAGCAGTGACTCGCCACTATGGACAGGAACCTACAATGAGCAGTTCTTC.

This clonotype was seen at least ten times. V is TRBV7-9 and J is TRBJ1-4, with D possibly matching TRBD1 (5 bases). Trimming shortened V by 5 bases and J by 3 bases, and 10 bases separated the two germline ends. CDR1 is SEHNR and CDR2 is FQNEAQ in the germline V gene (reference sequence). The CDR3 runs to 14 residues. CDR3 sequence reads: CASSVRGANEKLFF. The DNA for the CDR3 is TGTGCCAGCAGCGTTCGAGGGGCTAATGAAAAACTGTTTTTT. Full variable domain (remainder filled in from reference TRBV7-9 and TRBJ1-4): DTGVSQNPRHKITKRGQNVTFRCDPISEHNRLYWYRQTLGQGPEFLTYFQNEAQLEKSRLLSDRFSAERPKGSFSTLEIQRTEQGDSAMYLCASSVRGANEKLFFGSGTQLSVL.

This clonotype was detected ten times or more. CDR3 in DNA: TGCAGCACGGACAGGGCTAATAACTATGGCTACACCTTC. Its protein is CSTDRANNYGYTF. This chain connects TRBV29-1 to TRBJ1-2, with 8 bases fitting TRBD1. CDR1 SQVTM and CDR2 ANQGSEA come from the germline V gene. V was clipped by 8 bases and J by 1 base; unmatched bases: 6. This CDR3 has 13 amino acids.

This clonotype showed up many times. This rearrangement joins TRBV28 to TRBJ1-3, with 8 bases fitting TRBD1. The CDR3 is made up of 16 amino acids. In germline, CDR1 is MDHEN, CDR2 SYDVKM. V shed 11 bases, J shed 5 bases, and the junction held 17 bases outside the gene matches. The CDR3 coding sequence is TGTGCCGCTGGGGCTCCGACAGGGGAAAAGAGAAACACCATATATTTT. This encodes CAAGAPTGEKRNTIYF.

This clonotype was recorded at least ten times. Here the CDR3 reads CSARDMAGTYEQYF. CDR3 nucleotides: TGCAGTGCTAGAGATATGGCGGGGACCTACGAGCAGTACTTC. V is TRBV20-1 and J is TRBJ2-7; D perhaps matches TRBD2 (6 bases). This CDR3 comprises 14 residues. With 0 bases removed from V and 2 bases from J, the gap between germline ends came to 11 bases. Per germline, CDR1 DFQATT and CDR2 SNEGSKA (reference sequence).

This clonotype was detected ten times or more. The V gene is TRBV6-2 or TRBV6-3, the J gene TRBJ2-1; no clear D gene. The germline gives CDR1 MNHEY, CDR2 SVGEGT. There are 12 residues in the CDR3. The V and J ends lost 10 bases and 6 bases respectively, with 13 bases between them. CDR3 loop: CATAGPSNEQFF. For the CDR3, the DNA is TGTGCCACCGCAGGCCCTTCCAATGAGCAGTTCTTC.

This clonotype has only a few counts. V usage is TRBV12-5 and J usage is TRBJ1-5, with D unclear. The CDR3 consists of 14 residues. Germline lookup yields CDR1 LGHNT and CDR2 FRNRAP. V was clipped by 0 bases and J by 4 bases, with 7 bases between them. CDR3 residues: CASGLVDGNQPQHF. The CDR3, as DNA: TGTGCTAGTGGTTTGGTAGACGGAAATCAGCCCCAGCATTTT.

This clonotype was detected ten times or more. V and J are TRBV4-1 and TRBJ2-7, with TRBD1 matching over 10 bases. Germline V gene sequence: CDR1 MGHRA, CDR2 YSYEKL. The CDR3 contains 14 residues. Trimming at V came to 5 bases and at J to 5 bases, leaving 6 bases not matched to a gene. CDR3 protein: CASSLRTGGDEQYF. CDR3 bases: TGCGCCAGCAGCTTGCGGACAGGGGGGGACGAGCAGTACTTC.

There are many counts of this clonotype. This chain uses TRBV7-9 with TRBJ2-7; 12 bases fit TRBD2. V shed 3 bases, J shed 2 bases, and the junction held 17 bases outside the gene matches. Per germline, CDR1 SEHNR and CDR2 FQNEAQ (reference sequence). The CDR3 is 20 residues long. This CDR3 reads CASSFPREPSGRASAYEQYF. The DNA for the CDR3 is TGTGCCAGCAGCTTCCCGCGGGAGCCTAGCGGGAGGGCCTCTGCCTACGAGCAGTACTTC.

This clonotype was counted at least ten times. The chain links TRBV29-1 to TRBJ1-1; D possibly corresponds to TRBD1 (5 bases). Between the trimmed V and J ends, which lost 0 bases and 0 bases, there was a span of 14 bases. Germline V CDR1 and CDR2: SQVTM, ANQGSEA. The CDR3 covers 16 residues. CDR3 in amino acids: CSVEDSGRGLNTEAFF. CDR3 DNA sequence: TGCAGCGTTGAAGATAGTGGAAGGGGCCTGAACACTGAAGCTTTCTTT.

This clonotype was seen many times. CDR3 region: CASSSQPTQNTEAFF. CDR3 nucleotides: TGCGCCAGCAGCTCCCAGCCGACACAGAACACTGAAGCTTTCTTT. The chain has TRBV5-1 and TRBJ1-1, with D unresolved. Trimming cost V 3 bases and J 1 base, with 13 bases left between them. Germline V gene lookup returns CDR1 SGHRS and CDR2 YFSETQ. The CDR3 contains 15 residues.

As regards this clonotype: Just one base apart from a much larger clone, this may be a read error. This chain's CDR3 is CSVVAWSYEQYF. The CDR3 bases are TGCAGCGTTGTGGCGTGGAGCTACGAGCAGTACTTC. The gene calls are TRBV29-1 and TRBJ2-7; D is undetermined. The CDR3 loop spans 12 amino acids. The V and J ends lost 4 bases and 3 bases respectively, with 10 bases between them. From germline, CDR1 is SQVTM and CDR2 ANQGSEA.

This clonotype occurred many times. The V and J genes are TRBV6-5 and TRBJ2-7; perhaps D is TRBD1 or TRBD2 (5 bases each). In germline, CDR1 is MNHEY, CDR2 SVGAGI. V was cut by 0 bases and J by 0 bases, with 15 bases left in between. The CDR3 runs 17 residues. CDR3 amino acids: CASSYSRPGTSSYEQYF. CDR3 DNA: TGTGCCAGCAGTTACTCGAGGCCAGGGACGAGCTCCTACGAGCAGTACTTC.

The table lists this clonotype with a few counts. V is TRBV3-1 and J is TRBJ2-7; 8 positions agree with TRBD2. The CDR3 runs 16 residues. CDR1 and CDR2 from the germline V gene are LGHDT and YNNKEL (reference sequence). J lost 3 bases, V lost 0 bases, and 7 bases had no gene match. CDR3 sequence: CASSQDRPTSVYEQYF. DNA of the CDR3: TGTGCCAGCAGCCAAGATAGACCGACTAGCGTCTACGAGCAGTACTTC.

This chain joins TRBV6-1 and TRBJ2-1; 7 bases agree with TRBD1. Germline V gene sequence: CDR1 MNHNS, CDR2 SASEGT. V was pared by 2 bases and J by 2 bases, with 18 bases of the junction left unmatched. The CDR3 extends over 20 amino acids. The CDR3 is CASSESRLSDRRMTYNEQFF. CDR3 DNA: TGTGCCAGCAGTGAATCAAGGTTGTCGGACAGGAGGATGACCTACAATGAGCAGTTCTTC.